This TCR beta chain was retrieved from a study of blood T cell repertoires in COVID-19. The CDR3 runs 17 residues. Germline CDR1 reads SGHNT; CDR2 reads YENEEA. Germline trimming cut 0 bases from V and 2 bases from J; bases unmatched to any gene: 4. Sequenced by immunoSEQ multiplex PCR; TCRdb stores in-frame clones only, minus some. The sample has 150,000 or so clones, over 70% seen once. Sequencing was performed on peripheral blood. This chain uses TRBV11-3 with TRBJ2-2; TRBD1 aligns across 9 bases. The source is a man older than 75 with acute or convalescent COVID-19. CDR3: CASSLDRDRVNTGELFF. The CDR3 nucleotides read TGTGCCAGCAGCTTAGACCGGGACAGGGTTAACACCGGGGAGCTGTTTTTT.